Listed here are 30 T cell receptor beta chains from one sample, sequenced in a study of blood T cell repertoires in COVID-19. Assay: immunoSEQ multiplex PCR; the TCRdb copy retains only in-frame clones and omits some. The sample carries approximately 100,000 clones, 69% recorded once. Specimen: peripheral blood. Receptors were obtained from a man older than 75 with acute or convalescent COVID-19.

This sequence joins TRBV5-1 and TRBJ2-5, with D perhaps TRBD1 (5 bases). CDR3 length: 14 amino acids. Germline CDR1 reads SGHRS; CDR2 reads YFSETQ. V lost 0 bases, J lost 1 base, and 7 bases lay in between. CDR3 in DNA: TGCGCCAGCAGCTTGGGGACACCCCAAGAGACCCAGTACTTC. This sequence encodes CASSLGTPQETQYF.

The V and J genes are TRBV19 and TRBJ1-1; the D is unclear. Trimming removed 7 bases at V and 1 base at J, with 10 bases between. Germline V CDR1 and CDR2: LNHDA, SQIVND (reference sequence). The CDR3 has 13 amino acids. CDR3 nucleotides: TGTGCCAGTATGGTTGCCAGGAACACTGAAGCTTTCTTT. It translates to CASMVARNTEAFF.

The rearrangement uses TRBV4-2 and TRBJ2-4; 7 nucleotides agree with TRBD2. From germline, CDR1 is LGHNA and CDR2 YNFKEQ. This CDR3 region has 16 residues. Trimming removed 0 bases from V and 1 base from J; junction bases left unmatched: 3. The DNA of the CDR3 is TGTGCCAGCAGCCAAGAGGGGGGAGGGGCCAAAAACATTCAGTACTTC. Its protein product is CASSQEGGGAKNIQYF.

This chain connects TRBV5-4 to TRBJ1-6; D possibly corresponds to TRBD1 (5 bases). Germline values: CDR1 SGHNT, CDR2 YYREEE (reference sequence). The CDR3 spans 15 residues. Trimming left V 3 bases short and J 7 bases short, with 14 bases between. The CDR3 DNA is TGTGCCAGCAGCTACCAGGGACGGGGGAATTCACCCCTCCACTTT. Encoded protein: CASSYQGRGNSPLHF.

The gene calls are TRBV28 and TRBJ2-1; TRBD2 agrees at 11 bases. The CDR3 totals 17 residues. V gave up 6 bases and J gave up 6 bases; unmatched junction bases: 13. Per germline, CDR1 MDHEN and CDR2 SYDVKM. DNA of the CDR3: TGTGCCAGCAGCGAGGCTAGCGGGAGGCCAGTGGGCAATGAGCAGTTCTTC. It codes for CASSEASGRPVGNEQFF.

The chain recombines TRBV5-1 with TRBJ2-5; the D is unclear. Germline CDR1 and CDR2: SGHRS and YFSETQ. The CDR3 loop spans 13 amino acids. V lost 4 bases and J lost 2, with 9 bases in between. Written as DNA, the CDR3 is TGCGCCAGCAGCCCCGACATGCAAGAGACCCAGTACTTC. Translation gives CASSPDMQETQYF. The entire variable domain, with the rest obtained from reference TRBV5-1 and TRBJ2-5, is as follows: KAGVTQTPRYLIKTRGQQVTLSCSPISGHRSVSWYQQTPGQGLQFLFEYFSETQRNKGNFPGRFSGRQFSNSRSEMNVSTLELGDSALYLCASSPDMQETQYFGPGTRLLVL.

The chain is built from TRBV6-6 and TRBJ2-1; D gene unclear. The CDR3 consists of 14 residues. Deletions cut 7 bases from V and 6 bases from J, with 16 bases between. Per germline, CDR1 MNHNY and CDR2 SVGAGI (reference sequence). The CDR3 DNA reads TGTGCCAGCACCGACGCGGCTAGGTCCAATGAGCAGTTCTTC. Its protein is CASTDAARSNEQFF.

The chain is built from TRBV25-1 and TRBJ1-6, with TRBD1 as a possible D gene (5 bases). CDR3 length: 13 residues. CDR1 and CDR2 (germline): MGHDK, SYGVNS. Trimming removed 4 bases at V and 7 bases at J, with 8 bases between. CDR3 sequence (DNA): TGTGCCAGCAGTGCCAACAGGAATTCACCCCTCCACTTT. Translating it yields CASSANRNSPLHF.

As regards this clone: Other DNA sequences in the sample encode the same CDR3. The gene calls are TRBV3-1 (or the pseudogene TRBV3-2) and TRBJ1-2; D might be TRBD1 (6 bases). V dropped 4 bases and J dropped 2 bases, with 8 bases sitting between them. Germline CDR1 reads LGHDT; CDR2 reads YNNKEL (reference sequence). The CDR3 extends over 13 amino acids. The CDR3 region is CASSPDRNYGYTF. The CDR3 bases are TGTGCCAGCAGCCCCGACAGGAACTATGGCTACACCTTC.

The V gene is TRBV6-4, the J gene TRBJ1-2, with a weak D call TRBD1 (6 bases). V was shortened by 5 bases and J by 0 bases, with 13 bases between the two germline ends. This CDR3 is 15 amino acids long. Germline V gene data show CDR1 as MRHNA and CDR2 as SNTAGT. The DNA of the CDR3 is TGTGCCAGCAGTTTAACGGGACATTCTAACTATGGCTACACCTTC. Amino acid sequence: CASSLTGHSNYGYTF.

This clone was recorded a few times. The J gene is TRBJ2-3, the V gene TRBV5-1; TRBD2 matches 8 bases. CDR1 is SGHRS, CDR2 YFSETQ, per germline. The length of the CDR3 is 16 residues. V lost 3 bases and J lost 2; bases outside the gene matches: 8. The CDR3 loop reads CASSSGLAPLTDTQYF. In DNA, the CDR3 is TGCGCCAGCAGCTCTGGACTAGCACCCCTCACAGATACGCAGTATTTT.

The J gene is TRBJ2-2, the V gene TRBV28; D unclear. This CDR3 is built from 15 residues. CDR1 is MDHEN, CDR2 SYDVKM, per germline. V shed 3 bases and J shed 5 bases, with 13 bases lying between them. This CDR3 reads CASSLIREVTGELFF. In DNA form, the CDR3 reads TGTGCCAGCAGTTTGATTCGCGAGGTGACCGGGGAGCTGTTTTTT.

The V call is TRBV5-8, the J call TRBJ2-1, with 7 nucleotides matching TRBD2. CDR3 length equals 15 residues. CDR1 SGHTS and CDR2 YDEGEE come from the germline V gene. V dropped 3 bases and J dropped 7; count of bases not matched to a gene: 10. The CDR3 bases are TGTGCCAGCAGCTCCGCGCGGGAGAGGGGTAATGAGCAGTTCTTC. As protein: CASSSARERGNEQFF.

V gene TRBV7-3 combines with J gene TRBJ1-1; 7 bases agree with TRBD1. Germline V lookup: CDR1 SGHTA, CDR2 FQGTGA. The CDR3 is made up of 14 amino acids. With 5 bases clipped from V and 6 bases from J, the junction kept 9 bases outside the gene matches. For the CDR3, the DNA is TGTGCCAGCAGCCAAGGGACAGCCTCACCTGAAGCTTTCTTT. Its protein product is CASSQGTASPEAFF.

The chain combines TRBV5-3 with TRBJ2-7; 8 positions agree with TRBD2. TRBV5-3 qualifies as an ORF whose function is uncertain. CDR3 length: 14 residues. J gave up 0 bases and V 4 bases, and 3 bases lay outside the gene matches. The CDR3 region is CARSLAGSSYEQYF. Here the CDR3 DNA reads TGTGCCAGAAGCCTAGCGGGTAGCTCCTACGAGCAGTACTTC.

The rearrangement links TRBV12-3 or TRBV12-4 to TRBJ2-3; 8 bases agree with TRBD1. Trimming removed 10 bases from V and 3 bases from J; junction bases left unmatched: 6. The CDR3 is 13 amino acids. CDR3 sequence reads: CAIGQGRTDTQYF. In DNA form, the CDR3 reads TGTGCCATCGGACAGGGACGTACAGATACGCAGTATTTT.

V is TRBV28 and J is TRBJ2-7; D perhaps matches TRBD1 (7 bases). V was shortened by 6 bases and J by 3 bases, with 15 bases between the two germline ends. Germline CDR1 and CDR2: MDHEN and SYDVKM. The CDR3 runs to 14 residues. CDR3 sequence reads: CASRQGGPLYEQYF. In DNA form, the CDR3 reads TGTGCCAGCAGGCAGGGGGGCCCTCTCTACGAGCAGTACTTC.

This rearrangement joins TRBV4-3 to TRBJ2-7; D not certain. This CDR3 has 14 residues. The V and J ends lost 3 bases and 1 base respectively, with 10 bases between them. The V gene's germline CDR1 is LGHNA and CDR2 YSLEER. CDR3 loop: CASSQAVWSYEQYF. In DNA, the CDR3 is TGCGCCAGCAGCCAGGCGGTTTGGTCCTACGAGCAGTACTTC.

The chain combines TRBV6-5 with TRBJ2-7; 8 bases agree with TRBD2. Germline V CDR1 and CDR2: MNHEY, SVGAGI. There are 14 residues in the CDR3. The trim removed 8 bases at V and 3 bases at J, leaving 9 bases unmatched. CDR3 region: CASGNSGEYYEQYF. Written as DNA, the CDR3 is TGTGCCAGCGGAAATAGCGGGGAATACTACGAGCAGTACTTC.

The CDR3 DNA sequence: TGTGCCAGTAGATATGGACGCGGGGATTCCTACGAGCAGTACTTC. It is translated as CASRYGRGDSYEQYF. The rearrangement links TRBV19 to TRBJ2-7, with D possibly matching TRBD2 (6 bases). This CDR3 is built from 15 residues. V was pared by 6 bases and J by 1 base, with 16 bases between. CDR1 and CDR2 from the germline V gene are LNHDA and SQIVND (reference sequence).

The J gene is TRBJ1-1, the V gene TRBV28; 9 nucleotides match TRBD1. Trimming removed 6 bases from V and 6 bases from J; junction bases left unmatched: 8. Looked up from germline, CDR1 is MDHEN and CDR2 is SYDVKM. This CDR3 has 14 residues. The DNA for the CDR3 is TGTGCCAGCAGATCGACAGGGGGTCACGCTGAAGCTTTCTTT. It codes for CASRSTGGHAEAFF.

This clone was counted a few times. This chain joins TRBV7-9 and TRBJ1-2; TRBD1 might be the D (6 bases). The CDR3 sequence is 14 residues long. Deletions cut 5 bases from V and 3 bases from J, with 13 bases between. Per the germline V gene, CDR1 is SEHNR and CDR2 is FQNEAQ (reference sequence). This chain's CDR3 is CASSTAGVDYGYTF. The CDR3 DNA is TGTGCCAGCAGCACAGCAGGGGTCGACTATGGCTACACCTTC.

The chain carries TRBV5-1 and TRBJ2-3; D uncertain. The CDR3 is made up of 15 amino acids. Trimming removed 0 bases from V and 0 bases from J, with 8 bases in between. Looked up from germline, CDR1 is SGHRS and CDR2 is YFSETQ. CDR3: CASSLAGSSTDTQYF. The CDR3, as DNA: TGCGCCAGCAGCTTGGCAGGATCTAGCACAGATACGCAGTATTTT.

The chain links TRBV5-1 to TRBJ2-7; 8 bases fit TRBD1. With 6 bases clipped from V and 2 bases from J, the junction kept 7 bases outside the gene matches. The CDR3 is made up of 14 amino acids. CDR1 is SGHRS, CDR2 YFSETQ, per germline. CDR3: CASTAGTGPYEQYF. The CDR3 DNA follows: TGCGCCAGCACAGCCGGGACAGGACCCTACGAGCAGTACTTC.

The rearrangement uses TRBV29-1 and TRBJ1-1, with D unresolved. The V end was cut by 3 bases, the J end by 7 bases, with 9 bases between. The CDR3 sequence is 11 residues long. The germline gives CDR1 SQVTM, CDR2 ANQGSEA. The CDR3 sequence is CSVEPQREAFF. The CDR3 bases are TGCAGCGTTGAGCCTCAGCGTGAAGCTTTCTTT.

This clone showed up just once. The chain carries TRBV7-9 and TRBJ1-2; TRBD1 aligns across 9 bases. Germline assignment: CDR1 SEHNR and CDR2 FQNEAQ (reference sequence). Trimming at V came to 6 bases and at J to 7 bases, leaving 6 bases not matched to a gene. The CDR3 is 13 residues long. The CDR3 sequence is CASRGQGEGGYTF. CDR3 nucleotides: TGTGCCAGCAGGGGACAGGGAGAGGGTGGCTACACCTTC.

This clone was recorded a few times. The rearrangement uses TRBV15 and TRBJ1-6; D remains ambiguous. Per germline, CDR1 LNHNV and CDR2 YYDKDF (reference sequence). V lost 0 bases and J 7 bases, leaving 10 bases between the germline ends. CDR3 size: 15 residues. CDR3 sequence: CATSREGDGNSPLHF. The CDR3 coding sequence is TGTGCCACCAGCAGAGAGGGAGACGGGAATTCACCCCTCCACTTT.

CDR3 amino acids: CASSPLGTGGSYEQYF. CDR3 DNA sequence: TGTGCCAGCAGTCCGTTGGGGACAGGGGGGTCCTACGAGCAGTACTTC. The rearrangement uses TRBV7-2 and TRBJ2-7, with 11 bases fitting TRBD1. Germline CDR1 is SGHTA and CDR2 is FQGNSA. This CDR3 contains 16 residues. V shed 6 bases, J shed 1 base, and the junction held 8 bases outside the gene matches.

The chain combines TRBV7-8 with TRBJ2-3; D is undetermined. This CDR3 region has 14 residues. V gave up 4 bases and J gave up 0 bases, with 8 bases separating them. CDR1 SGHVS and CDR2 FQNEAQ come from the germline V gene. The DNA of the CDR3 is TGTGCCAGCAGCTCAGATTCTAGCACAGATACGCAGTATTTT. It specifies CASSSDSSTDTQYF.

V is TRBV18 and J is TRBJ2-4; TRBD1 is a possible D gene (6 bases). Germline CDR1 reads KGHSH; CDR2 reads LQKENI. The CDR3 has 13 amino acids. With 5 bases removed from V and 9 bases from J, the gap between germline ends came to 14 bases. This CDR3 reads CASSSGTTAIQYF. The CDR3 coding sequence is TGTGCCAGCTCATCGGGGACAACGGCCATTCAGTACTTC.